The 9 T cell receptor beta chains reported below all come from one sample, sequenced in a study of control samples from healthy donors and cancer patients. Generated by immunoSEQ multiplex PCR, the TCRdb table keeps only in-frame clones and is missing some. The sample includes some 120,000 clones, about 89% of them seen just once. The specimen sequenced was blood. These receptors were collected from a man between 60 and 75 years old in good health.

This clone has only one observation. The chain uses TRBV3-1 (or the pseudogene TRBV3-2) and TRBJ2-2; D ambiguous. Germline-derived CDR1 and CDR2 are LGHDT and YNNKEL (reference sequence). V shed 8 bases and J shed 2 bases, with 12 bases lying between them. The CDR3 is made up of 14 amino acids. CDR3 region: CASPKEQNTGELFF. CDR3 in DNA: TGTGCCAGCCCTAAGGAACAAAACACCGGGGAGCTGTTTTTT.

The DNA of the CDR3 is TGTGCCAGTACCCCAGGGGGCTACACAGATACGCAGTATTTT. The encoded protein is CASTPGGYTDTQYF. J is TRBJ2-3 and V is TRBV19; 8 positions match TRBD1. The CDR3 contains 14 residues. Per germline, CDR1 LNHDA and CDR2 SQIVND (reference sequence). Trimming at V came to 7 bases and at J to 2 bases, leaving 5 bases not matched to a gene. The full variable domain, in which reference TRBV19 and TRBJ2-3 provide the parts outside the CDR3, is DGGITQSPKYLFRKEGQNVTLSCEQNLNHDAMYWYRQDPGQGLRLIYYSQIVNDFQKGDIAEGYSVSREKKESFPLTVTSAQKNPTAFYLCASTPGGYTDTQYFGPGTRLTVL.

The CDR3 region has the DNA TGTGCCAGCAGCGACGAGACAGGGGCGAACACTGAAGCTTTCTTT. This sequence encodes CASSDETGANTEAFF. The chain couples TRBV11-3 to TRBJ1-1, with 8 bases matching TRBD1. The length of the CDR3 is 15 residues. With 5 bases clipped from V and 1 base from J, the junction kept 6 bases outside the gene matches. Per the germline V gene, CDR1 is SGHNT and CDR2 is YENEEA.

The chain links TRBV12-3 or TRBV12-4 to TRBJ2-2; D is unclear. Trimming stripped 7 bases from V and 9 bases from J, with 12 bases between. CDR3 length equals 12 residues. CDR3 loop: CASTFSRRELFF. The CDR3 coding sequence is TGTGCCAGCACTTTTTCTCGGCGGGAGCTGTTTTTT.

This sequence joins TRBV28 and TRBJ1-2; D unresolved. The V and J ends lost 5 bases and 8 bases respectively, with 18 bases between them. Germline assignment: CDR1 MDHEN and CDR2 SYDVKM. The length of the CDR3 is 14 residues. The chain's CDR3 is CASSRQAAVRGYTF. The CDR3 DNA reads TGTGCCAGCAGTCGTCAGGCTGCGGTGAGGGGCTACACCTTC.

The chain links TRBV7-2 to TRBJ2-1; TRBD2 agrees at 7 bases. The CDR3 length is 13 residues. Losses at the gene ends were 5 bases for V and 5 bases for J; bases not matched to a gene: 3. CDR1 is SGHTA, CDR2 FQGNSA, per germline. The CDR3: CASSLGTNNEQFF. The DNA for the CDR3 is TGTGCCAGCAGCCTCGGGACTAACAATGAGCAGTTCTTC.

The chain couples TRBV5-1 to TRBJ1-4; D gene unclear. V was cut by 4 bases and J by 7 bases, with 17 bases left in between. Germline CDR1 is SGHRS and CDR2 is YFSETQ. The CDR3 runs to 15 residues. The chain's CDR3 is CASSGQPGLVEKLFF. The CDR3 nucleotides read TGCGCCAGCAGCGGGCAACCGGGCCTGGTTGAAAAACTGTTTTTT.

This chain connects TRBV21-1 to TRBJ1-1. TRBV21-1 is designated a pseudogene. The CDR3 extends over 15 amino acids. The CDR3 nucleotides are TGTGCCAGCAGCAAAGGAAAGGGGAGAGGTACTGAAGCTTTCTTT. This sequence encodes CASSKGKGRGTEAFF.

This clone was seen more than once but under ten times. The chain carries TRBV19 and TRBJ1-2, with 7 nucleotides matching TRBD1. V dropped 6 bases and J dropped 0; count of bases not matched to a gene: 7. This CDR3 has 15 residues. Germline loops: CDR1 LNHDA, CDR2 SQIVND (reference sequence). The CDR3 DNA reads TGTGCCAGTAGAGAGGGACAGCCAGCTAACTATGGCTACACCTTC. This gives the protein CASREGQPANYGYTF.